Listed below are T cell receptor beta chains from one sample, sequenced in a study of shared clonotypes between healthy human individuals. The table came from immunoSEQ multiplex PCR; TCRdb's copy has only in-frame clones and leaves some out. There are 110,000 or so clones in the sample; around two thirds occur only once, and around 24% lies in the top ten. The sample consisted of memory CD8+ T cells sorted from blood. These receptors were obtained from a woman aged 25 to 39 in good health. CDR3s include the opening cysteine and the closing phenylalanine or tryptophan. The D gene is left open where the match is weak. Only part of the rows carry a size: once, few, many, or a class if the clone is expanded.

D	size	length	V	J	CDR3	DNA
.	few	13	TRBV28	TRBJ2-1	CASRGSGYNEQFF	TGTGCCAGCAGGGGGTCGGGATACAATGAGCAGTTCTTC
TRBD1	.	17	TRBV11-2	TRBJ2-7	CASSLDGSGTGFHEQYF	TGTGCCAGCAGCTTAGATGGATCCGGGACAGGGTTTCACGAGCAGTACTTC
.	.	16	TRBV7-2	TRBJ2-7	CASSFRLAGLAYEQYF	TGTGCCAGCAGCTTCCGGCTAGCAGGGCTTGCCTACGAGCAGTACTTC
.	.	13	TRBV11-2	TRBJ2-7	CASSSSGPYEQYF	TGTGCCAGCAGCTCCTCTGGGCCCTACGAGCAGTACTTC
.	.	14	TRBV5-1	TRBJ2-3	CASTQDASTDTQYF	TGCGCCAGCACACAGGATGCTAGCACAGATACGCAGTATTTT
.	many	15	TRBV6-4	TRBJ2-1	CASTASSGGGNEQFF	TGTGCCAGCACGGCTAGCTCCGGAGGGGGGAATGAGCAGTTCTTC
.	.	15	TRBV5-5	TRBJ2-3	CASSLISIGTDTQYF	TGTGCCAGCAGCTTGATTTCTATTGGCACAGATACGCAGTATTTT
TRBD1	.	12	TRBV5-1	TRBJ1-1	CASSSTGFGAFF	TGCGCCAGCAGCTCGACAGGGTTTGGGGCTTTCTTT
TRBD2	.	18	TRBV7-2	TRBJ2-3	CASSFSWTSGRITDTQYF	TGTGCCAGCAGCTTTTCATGGACTAGCGGGAGAATCACAGATACGCAGTATTTT
TRBD2	.	14	TRBV7-9	TRBJ2-7	CASSPGLARALAYF	TGTGCCAGCAGCCCCGGACTAGCGAGAGCATTGGCGTACTTC
.	.	13	TRBV6-4	TRBJ2-1	CASSEKEFNEQFF	TGTGCCAGCTCGGAGAAAGAGTTCAATGAGCAGTTCTTC